The rows below give T cell receptor beta chains drawn from one sample of a study of shared clonotypes between healthy human individuals. Data came from immunoSEQ multiplex PCR; TCRdb stores just in-frame clones and leaves some out. The sample yields approximately 100,000 clones, about 67% seen once. Sequencing was performed on memory CD8+ T cells sorted from blood. The origin of the receptors is a woman aged 30 to 39 in good health. CDR3s include the opening cysteine and the closing phenylalanine or tryptophan. A D gene is named only where the DNA matches it firmly. Only part of the rows carry a size: once, few, many, or a class if the clone is expanded.

d_call	v_call	cdr3_length	j_call	clone_size	cdr3_aa	cdr3_nt
TRBD2	TRBV6-1	14	TRBJ2-2	-	CASSGSGDTGELFF	TGTGCCAGCAGTGGAAGCGGGGACACCGGGGAGCTGTTTTTT
-	TRBV16	16	TRBJ2-2	few	CASSQSNRPNTGELFF	TGTGCCAGCAGCCAATCTAACAGACCTAACACCGGGGAGCTGTTTTTT
TRBD2	TRBV27	15	TRBJ2-7	once	CASSFVASGTYEQYF	TGTGCCAGCAGTTTTGTGGCTAGCGGTACCTACGAGCAGTACTTC
-	TRBV4-1	12	TRBJ2-1	-	CASSLAGNEQFF	TGCGCCAGCAGCCTAGCAGGCAATGAGCAGTTCTTC
TRBD1	TRBV11-2	15	TRBJ2-7	-	CASSWGQSMAYEQYF	TGTGCCAGCAGCTGGGGACAGAGTATGGCCTACGAGCAGTACTTC
-	TRBV28	14	TRBJ2-6	-	CASSYRDGANVLTF	TGTGCCAGCAGTTACAGGGACGGGGCCAACGTCCTGACTTTC
TRBD1	TRBV19	17	TRBJ2-6	many	CASSIGQGEAGANVLTF	TGTGCCAGTAGTATAGGACAGGGTGAAGCTGGGGCCAACGTCCTGACTTTC
TRBD2	TRBV4-2	15	TRBJ2-3	-	CASSQGGRATDTQYF	TGTGCCAGCAGCCAAGGCGGGAGAGCTACAGATACGCAGTATTTT
-	TRBV2	17	TRBJ1-4	-	CASSEALSWGSNEKLFF	TGTGCCAGCAGTGAAGCGCTTAGCTGGGGCTCAAATGAAAAACTGTTTTTT
-	TRBV7-2	13	TRBJ2-3	few	CASSLLAPDTQYF	TGTGCCAGCAGCTTACTAGCGCCTGATACGCAGTATTTT
-	TRBV11-2	11	TRBJ2-7	few	CASSVGVEQYF	TGTGCCAGCAGCGTAGGGGTCGAGCAGTACTTC
-	TRBV28	13	TRBJ1-2	-	CASSHRGNYGYTF	TGTGCCAGCAGCCACAGAGGGAACTATGGCTACACCTTC
-	TRBV30	12	TRBJ2-7	-	CAWSYSWYEQYF	TGTGCCTGGAGCTACAGCTGGTACGAGCAGTACTTC
TRBD2	TRBV9	16	TRBJ2-3	once	CASSVEVAGDADTQYF	TGTGCCAGCAGCGTAGAAGTAGCGGGAGACGCAGATACGCAGTATTTT
-	TRBV6-1	16	TRBJ2-7	-	CASSEKVRGRSYEQYF	TGTGCCAGCAGTGAAAAAGTCAGAGGGAGATCCTACGAGCAGTACTTC
-	TRBV6-1	13	TRBJ1-1	-	CASSDAAEGEAFF	TGTGCCAGCAGTGATGCGGCCGAGGGTGAAGCTTTCTTT
-	TRBV28	14	TRBJ1-5	few	CASSPMDRDLPQHF	TGTGCCAGCAGTCCTATGGACCGGGATCTACCCCAGCATTTT
-	TRBV28	13	TRBJ2-3	-	CASSLGGTDTQYF	TGTGCCAGCAGTCTGGGCGGAACAGATACGCAGTATTTT
-	TRBV15	14	TRBJ1-5	-	CATSRAGMNQPQHF	TGTGCCACCAGCAGAGCCGGTATGAATCAGCCCCAGCATTTT
TRBD1	TRBV27	16	TRBJ1-4	many	CASSILRDRRNEKLFF	TGTGCCAGCAGCATACTCCGGGACAGACGGAATGAAAAACTGTTTTTT
-	TRBV2	17	TRBJ2-2	-	CASSVMSAGWNTGELFF	TGTGCCAGCAGTGTCATGAGTGCGGGCTGGAACACCGGGGAGCTGTTTTTT
-	TRBV29-1	12	TRBJ1-2	-	CSVEGQGGGYTF	TGCAGCGTTGAGGGGCAGGGTGGTGGCTACACCTTC
TRBD2	TRBV5-1	16	TRBJ2-1	-	CASSLDSGRAEEEQFF	TGCGCCAGCAGCTTGGACAGCGGGAGGGCTGAGGAGGAGCAGTTCTTC
-	TRBV18	13	TRBJ2-6	-	CASSISGANVLTF	TGTGCCAGCTCAATCTCTGGGGCCAACGTCCTGACTTTC
-	TRBV28	15	TRBJ1-2	-	CASSLSRDRSYGYTF	TGTGCCAGCAGTTTATCCAGGGACCGGTCCTATGGCTACACCTTC
-	TRBV13	15	TRBJ2-7	-	CASSQDGEVPYEQYF	TGTGCCAGCAGCCAGGACGGTGAGGTGCCCTACGAGCAGTACTTC
TRBD1	TRBV2	16	TRBJ2-1	-	CASSDYLRTGFDEQFF	TGTGCCAGCAGTGATTATCTAAGGACAGGGTTTGATGAGCAGTTCTTC
TRBD1	TRBV6-4	16	TRBJ2-1	-	CASSDSPGQGSNEQFF	TGTGCCAGCAGTGACAGCCCGGGACAGGGGAGCAATGAGCAGTTCTTC
-	TRBV5-4	16	TRBJ2-5	-	CASFARGGQPQETQYF	TGTGCCAGCTTCGCCCGCGGCGGGCAGCCCCAAGAGACCCAGTACTTC
-	TRBV11-2	14	TRBJ2-7	-	CASSLGHENYEQYF	TGTGCCAGCAGCTTAGGGCATGAGAACTACGAGCAGTACTTC
-	TRBV15	18	TRBJ1-5	-	CATSRDLLRRGSNQPQHF	TGTGCCACCAGCAGAGATCTACTCAGGAGGGGTAGCAATCAGCCCCAGCATTTT
-	TRBV1	13	TRBJ1-5	-	CTSSPSCNQPQHF	TGCACCAGCAGCCCGAGCTGCAATCAGCCCCAGCATTTT
-	TRBV19	15	TRBJ2-1	-	CASSIVGMTSNEQFF	TGTGCCAGTAGTATAGTAGGGATGACTAGCAATGAGCAGTTCTTC
-	TRBV5-4	15	TRBJ2-7	-	CASSLTQGLPYEQYF	TGTGCCAGCAGCCTTACTCAGGGGTTACCCTACGAGCAGTACTTC
-	TRBV5-1	14	TRBJ2-1	-	CASSLDGIYNEQFF	TGCGCCAGCAGCTTGGACGGGATTTACAATGAGCAGTTCTTC
-	TRBV30	13	TRBJ1-5	few	CAWSEGHNQPQHF	TGTGCCTGGAGTGAGGGACACAATCAGCCCCAGCATTTT
-	TRBV28	12	TRBJ1-1	-	CASSQPNTEAFF	TGTGCCAGCAGTCAACCGAACACTGAAGCTTTCTTT
TRBD1	TRBV2	17	TRBJ1-2	-	CASSEALLGDSDYGYTF	TGTGCCAGCAGTGAAGCGCTTCTCGGGGACAGCGACTATGGCTACACCTTC
-	TRBV4-1	15	TRBJ2-6	once	CASSGETSGANVLTF	TGCGCCAGCTCCGGTGAGACCTCTGGGGCCAACGTCCTGACTTTC
-	TRBV4-1	11	TRBJ2-1	-	CASSQYDEQFF	TGCGCCAGCAGCCAATACGACGAGCAGTTCTTC
TRBD2	TRBV6-5	15	TRBJ2-7	-	CASSYEAGGAYEQYF	TGTGCCAGCAGTTACGAAGCGGGAGGCGCCTACGAGCAGTACTTC
-	TRBV7-6	12	TRBJ1-4	many	CASSLLGEKLFF	TGTGCCAGCAGCTTATTAGGTGAAAAACTGTTTTTT
-	TRBV6-1	15	TRBJ2-1	once	CASSEDGGSNNEQFF	TGTGCCAGCAGTGAAGATGGCGGGTCGAACAATGAGCAGTTCTTC
-	TRBV27	13	TRBJ2-7	-	CASSLTGFYEQYF	TGTGCCAGCAGTTTAACAGGATTTTACGAGCAGTACTTC
TRBD1	TRBV25-1	16	TRBJ2-7	once	CASSDPGQGSSYEQYF	TGTGCCAGCAGTGACCCTGGACAGGGTAGCTCCTACGAGCAGTACTTC
-	TRBV9	14	TRBJ2-3	-	CASSVGGGSDTQYF	TGTGCCAGCAGCGTAGGTGGGGGGTCAGATACGCAGTATTTT
-	TRBV29-1	15	TRBJ2-7	-	CSVEDHRGPSYEQYF	TGCAGCGTTGAAGATCACCGGGGACCCTCCTACGAGCAGTACTTC
-	TRBV27	14	TRBJ2-1	-	CASSLRIGHNEQFF	TGTGCCAGCAGTTTAAGGATCGGACACAATGAGCAGTTCTTC
-	TRBV2	15	TRBJ2-1	-	CASSVTGMGAHEQFF	TGTGCCAGCAGTGTCACAGGGATGGGAGCCCATGAGCAGTTCTTC
-	TRBV2	16	TRBJ2-7	many	CASSGSNSASSYEQYF	TGTGCCAGCAGTGGGTCGAACTCGGCGAGCTCCTACGAGCAGTACTTC
-	TRBV11-2	14	TRBJ2-7	-	CASSSTSRGLEQYF	TGTGCCAGCAGCTCAACTAGCCGTGGCCTCGAGCAGTACTTC
-	TRBV27	14	TRBJ2-1	-	CASSLGGSYNEQFF	TGTGCCAGCAGTTTAGGGGGCTCCTACAATGAGCAGTTCTTC
-	TRBV7-9	17	TRBJ1-5	-	CASSPGPVWKGDQPQHF	TGTGCCAGCAGCCCAGGGCCCGTTTGGAAGGGGGATCAGCCCCAGCATTTT
TRBD2	TRBV20-1	11	TRBJ2-1	-	CSAEGTSEQFF	TGCAGTGCAGAGGGGACTAGCGAGCAGTTCTTC
-	TRBV15	16	TRBJ2-5	many	CATSREFGGLRETQYF	TGTGCCACCAGCAGAGAGTTTGGGGGGCTGCGGGAGACCCAGTACTTC
-	TRBV27	13	TRBJ1-5	-	CASSFKGSQPQHF	TGTGCCAGCAGTTTTAAGGGTTCCCAGCCCCAGCATTTT
-	TRBV5-1	16	TRBJ2-7	-	CASSLYPGDTSYEQYF	TGCGCCAGCAGCTTGTATCCAGGCGATACCTCCTACGAGCAGTACTTC
TRBD1	TRBV25-1	17	TRBJ2-6	-	CASMAGQGLAGANVLTF	TGTGCCAGCATGGCGGGACAGGGGTTGGCAGGGGCCAACGTCCTGACTTTC
TRBD2	TRBV5-4	16	TRBJ2-3	many	CASSPGGTSGTDTQYF	TGTGCCAGCAGCCCAGGCGGGACTAGCGGCACAGATACGCAGTATTTT